This T cell receptor beta chain was identified during a study of blood T cells in healthy people across ages. Study-wide points: Because sorting was not performed, PBMCs prevented conclusive naive versus antigen-experienced comparison. Aged donors had fewer naive CD4+ cells and lower diversity than long-lived donors.

Concerning this clonotype: As yet, its antigen is unknown.

PCR was performed a second time for 7 to 11 cycles using a sample-barcoded 5' primer and a J-beta primer mix. A single record per CDR3 protein comes from TCRdb applying MiXCR to the 5' RACE reads. The sample lists about 940,000 distinct CDR3 sequences; around 48% were seen once. Trimming cost V 8 bases and J 4 bases, with 14 bases left between them. The CDR3 is 13 residues long. From germline, CDR1 is SEHNR and CDR2 FQNEAQ (reference sequence). The sequenced material came from blood. The V and J genes are TRBV7-9 and TRBJ1-1; D ambiguous. The receptor's source is a man aged 30-40 years in good health. The CDR3 region has the DNA TGTGCCAGCGCCGGGTCAAGGAGCACTGAAGCTTTCTTT. It is translated as CASAGSRSTEAFF.